This T cell receptor (beta chain) was obtained from a study of regulatory T cells in long-lasting Graves disease. As for time point: persistent/refractory GD, antithyroid drugs over 5 years with positive TRAb. RNA extracted from PBMCs served as the sequencing template. Study-level points and caveats: Sharing of public clonotypes was greater in persistent patients (about 2,700) than in new patients (around 930).

Through Arm-PCR of CDR3 regions and iRepertoire HTBI primers, TCR beta libraries were built. TCRdb re-derived calls from the multiplex PCR reads in MiXCR, one entry per CDR3 protein. The repertoire includes some 440,000 distinct CDR3 sequences, more than 20% of them detected once, and 6.5% to 8% sits in the top ten. V lost 4 bases, J lost 6 bases, and 17 bases lay in between. CDR1 is SGHNT and CDR2 is YYREEE in the germline V gene (reference sequence). The CDR3 sequence is 14 residues long. Comment on this clonotype: Antigen: not known.

The source material was peripheral blood mononuclear cells (PBMCs), sampled when the disease was refractory, from a patient treated with antithyroid drugs. The receptor was derived from a female donor with Graves disease. The rearrangement joins TRBV5-4 to TRBJ2-7; D perhaps matches TRBD2 (6 bases). The CDR3 region has the DNA TGTGCCAGCAGCCCCTCTGTGGGCGGGATCGAGCAGTACTTC. Protein product: CASSPSVGGIEQYF.